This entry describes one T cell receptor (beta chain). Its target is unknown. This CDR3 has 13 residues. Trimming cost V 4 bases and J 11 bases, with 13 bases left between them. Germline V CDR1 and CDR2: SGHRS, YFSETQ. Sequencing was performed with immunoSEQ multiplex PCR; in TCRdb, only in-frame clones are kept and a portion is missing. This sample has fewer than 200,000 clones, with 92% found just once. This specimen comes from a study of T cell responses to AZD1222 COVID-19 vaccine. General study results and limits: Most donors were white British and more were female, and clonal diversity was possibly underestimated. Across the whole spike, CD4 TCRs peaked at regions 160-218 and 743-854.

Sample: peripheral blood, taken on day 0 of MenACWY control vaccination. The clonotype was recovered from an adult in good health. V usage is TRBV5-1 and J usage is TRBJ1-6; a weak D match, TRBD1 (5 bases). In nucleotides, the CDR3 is TGCGCCAGCAGCGGCCAGGGAGTCCCACCCCTCCACTTT. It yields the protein CASSGQGVPPLHF.